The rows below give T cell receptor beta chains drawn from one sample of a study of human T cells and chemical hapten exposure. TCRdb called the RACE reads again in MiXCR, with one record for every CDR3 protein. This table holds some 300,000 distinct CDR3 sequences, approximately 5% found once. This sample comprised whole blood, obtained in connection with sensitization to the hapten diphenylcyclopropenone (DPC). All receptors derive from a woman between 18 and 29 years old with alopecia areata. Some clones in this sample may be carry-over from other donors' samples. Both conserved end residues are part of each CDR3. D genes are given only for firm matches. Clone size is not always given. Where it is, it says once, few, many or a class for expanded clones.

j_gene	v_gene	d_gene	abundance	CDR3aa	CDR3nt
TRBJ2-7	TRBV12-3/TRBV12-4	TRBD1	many	CASSFTGTARSSYEQYF	TGTGCCAGCAGTTTCACCGGGACAGCCAGGAGCTCCTACGAGCAGTACTTC
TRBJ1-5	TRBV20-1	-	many	CSARDLGSNQPQHF	TGCAGTGCTAGAGATCTGGGATCCAATCAGCCCCAGCATTTT
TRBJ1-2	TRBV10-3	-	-	CAISAGDRNGYTF	TGTGCCATCAGTGCAGGGGATAGGAATGGCTACACCTTC
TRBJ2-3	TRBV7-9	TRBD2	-	CASGIPGERGTDTQYF	TGTGCCAGCGGAATCCCCGGTGAGCGGGGTACAGATACGCAGTATTTT
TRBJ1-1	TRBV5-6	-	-	CASSLVAGANTEAFF	TGTGCCAGCAGCTTGGTCGCTGGGGCGAACACTGAAGCTTTCTTT
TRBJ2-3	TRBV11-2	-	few	CASSLDGISTDTQYF	TGTGCCAGCAGCTTAGACGGCATTTCCACAGATACGCAGTATTTT
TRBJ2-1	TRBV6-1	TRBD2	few	CASSERAGGSNEQFF	TGTGCCAGCAGTGAAAGGGCGGGGGGGAGTAATGAGCAGTTCTTC
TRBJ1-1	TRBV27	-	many	CASSFGQAFEAFF	TGTGCCAGCAGTTTCGGGCAGGCATTTGAAGCTTTCTTT
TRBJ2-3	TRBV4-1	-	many	CASSQTSVADTQYF	TGCGCCAGCAGCCAAACGAGCGTTGCCGATACGCAGTATTTT
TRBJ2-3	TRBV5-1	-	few	CASSPMQGVDTQYF	TGCGCCAGCAGCCCAATGCAGGGTGTAGATACGCAGTATTTT
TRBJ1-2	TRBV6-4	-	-	CASSEAGSGGYTF	TGTGCCAGCAGTGAAGCAGGGAGTGGCGGCTACACCTTC
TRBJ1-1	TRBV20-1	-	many	CSAQVQMNTEAFF	TGCAGTGCTCAGGTACAGATGAACACTGAAGCTTTCTTT
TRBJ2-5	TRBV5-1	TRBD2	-	CASSTRGVQETQYF	TGCGCCAGCAGCACGCGGGGGGTCCAAGAGACCCAGTACTTC
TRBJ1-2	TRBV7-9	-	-	CASSSQGTRANYGYTF	TGTGCCAGCAGCTCCCAAGGAACGCGAGCTAACTATGGCTACACCTTC
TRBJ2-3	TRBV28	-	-	CATDSTDTQYF	TGTGCCACAGATAGCACAGATACGCAGTATTTT
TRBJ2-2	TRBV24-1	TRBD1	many	CATEGQDTGELFF	TGTGCCACCGAGGGACAGGACACCGGGGAGCTGTTTTTT
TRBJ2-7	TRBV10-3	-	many	CAISEPEFYEQYF	TGTGCCATCAGTGAGCCGGAGTTCTACGAGCAGTACTTC
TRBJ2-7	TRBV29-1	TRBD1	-	CSVSTGEPYEQYF	TGCAGCGTCTCCACAGGGGAACCATACGAGCAGTACTTC
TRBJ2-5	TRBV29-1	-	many	CSVMDAGTGETQYF	TGCAGCGTTATGGACGCAGGAACGGGGGAGACCCAGTACTTC
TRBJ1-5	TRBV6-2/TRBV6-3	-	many	CASGRALGDLSNQPQHF	TGTGCCAGCGGCAGGGCTTTGGGGGACCTTAGCAATCAGCCCCAGCATTTT
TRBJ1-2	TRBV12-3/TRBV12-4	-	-	CASSLGGRDYGYTF	TGTGCCAGCAGTTTGGGGGGCCGGGACTATGGCTACACCTTC
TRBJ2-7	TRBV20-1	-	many	CSARRRDEQYF	TGCAGTGCTAGACGGCGAGACGAGCAGTACTTC
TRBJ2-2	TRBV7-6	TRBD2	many	CASSLGLAVNTGELFF	TGTGCCAGCAGCTTAGGTCTAGCGGTGAACACCGGGGAGCTGTTTTTT
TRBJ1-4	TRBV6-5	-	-	CASTGFSTNEKLFF	TGTGCCAGCACAGGCTTTTCAACTAATGAAAAACTGTTTTTT
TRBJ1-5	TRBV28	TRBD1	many	CASSSLLGQAVSNQPQHF	TGTGCCAGCAGTTCCCTTCTCGGACAGGCGGTCAGCAATCAGCCCCAGCATTTT
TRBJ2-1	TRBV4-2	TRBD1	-	CARSQQSGQLTDNEQFF	TGTGCCCGCAGCCAACAATCGGGACAGCTGACTGACAATGAGCAGTTCTTC
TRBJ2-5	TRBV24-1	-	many	CATSDSATEETQYF	TGTGCCACCAGTGATTCAGCAACAGAAGAGACCCAGTACTTC